Presented here are 28 T cell receptor beta chains from one specimen sequenced in a study of vaccination and CD4 T cells after COVID-19. Antigens of these TCRs are unknown. The assay that was used to sequence DNA from cultured CD4+ T cells was the Oncomine TCR Beta short-read assay. One entry per CDR3 protein results from TCRdb running MiXCR on the PCR reads. The repertoire holds tens of thousands of distinct CDR3 sequences, with about 45% as singletons. As for treatment: roughly 11-day PBMC culture with coronavirus spike peptide pools or control peptides (ViraFEST assay). Sequencing input: CD4+ T cells from blood, cultured in vitro. The receptor set was obtained from a human donor who had recovered from COVID-19.

The chain combines TRBV28 with TRBJ2-1; no clear D gene. The V end lost 6 bases, the J end lost 7 bases, and 16 bases lay between the germline ends. Per germline, CDR1 MDHEN and CDR2 SYDVKM. The CDR3 contains 14 residues. The CDR3 nucleotides read TGTGCCAGCAGCTACCGGCACCCCGGAAATGAGCAGTTCTTC. Translated, it gives CASSYRHPGNEQFF.

There are a few counts of this clonotype. This chain uses TRBV7-2 with TRBJ2-6; a weak D match, TRBD2 (5 bases). The V and J ends lost 0 bases and 2 bases respectively, with 8 bases between them. CDR3 length: 16 amino acids. Germline CDR1 reads SGHTA; CDR2 reads FQGNSA. CDR3 sequence reads: CASSLAGGAGANVLTF. DNA of the CDR3: TGTGCCAGCAGCTTAGCAGGAGGTGCTGGGGCCAACGTCCTGACTTTC.

CDR3 DNA sequence: TGTGCCAGTAGAAGGTCAGGGGCACTTTATGGCTACACCTTC. Protein product: CASRRSGALYGYTF. The rearrangement links TRBV19 to TRBJ1-2, with D tentatively TRBD1 (6 bases). The CDR3 contains 14 residues. Trimming removed 6 bases from V and 5 bases from J, with 16 bases in between. Germline V lookup: CDR1 LNHDA, CDR2 SQIVND (reference sequence).

The CDR3, as DNA: TGTGCCAGCAGCAACGATAGGGGCTACGAGCAGTACTTC. This gives the protein CASSNDRGYEQYF. This chain links TRBV7-9 with TRBJ2-7; D perhaps matches TRBD1 (5 bases). The CDR3 is 13 residues long. Germline V gene lookup returns CDR1 SEHNR and CDR2 FQNEAQ (reference sequence). The ends were cut back, 5 bases at V and 3 bases at J, with 11 bases in the middle.

The gene calls are TRBV6-1 and TRBJ2-1; 15 bases are a match to TRBD2. In germline, CDR1 is MNHNS, CDR2 SASEGT. The CDR3 length is 18 residues. Trimming removed 4 bases from V and 8 bases from J; junction bases left unmatched: 12. The CDR3 DNA reads as TGTGCCAGCAGTGGGAGGACTAGCGGGAGGGCCGGAAGGGATGAGCAGTTCTTC. Translating it yields CASSGRTSGRAGRDEQFF.

This clonotype was counted only a few times. The chain uses TRBV7-2 and TRBJ2-5; D gene unclear. Trimming pared 2 bases from V and 1 base from J, leaving 11 bases between. This CDR3 has 15 residues. Germline CDR1 reads SGHTA; CDR2 reads FQGNSA. The CDR3 DNA is TGTGCCAGCAGCTTACGCGGAAGACCCCAAGAGACCCAGTACTTC. Protein product: CASSLRGRPQETQYF.

CDR3 bases: TGTGCCAGCAGTTCGGTGGGGCTATCCTACGAGCAGTACTTC. The encoded protein is CASSSVGLSYEQYF. The J gene is TRBJ2-7, the V gene TRBV27; maybe TRBD1 (5 bases). V shed 4 bases and J shed 1 base, with 11 bases lying between them. CDR3 size: 14 residues. From germline, CDR1 is MNHEY and CDR2 SMNVEV (reference sequence).

This clonotype was found a few times. The chain recombines TRBV20-1 with TRBJ1-2; no clear D. V gave up 3 bases and J gave up 4 bases, with 15 bases separating them. This CDR3 region has 14 residues. Germline values: CDR1 DFQATT, CDR2 SNEGSKA (reference sequence). The CDR3 protein is CSASVPTVGYGYTF. As DNA, the CDR3 is TGCAGTGCTAGCGTTCCTACGGTGGGCTATGGCTACACCTTC.

This rearrangement joins TRBV29-1 to TRBJ1-1; the D gene is possibly TRBD1 (5 bases). This CDR3 region has 12 residues. V was trimmed by 2 bases and J by 7 bases, leaving 11 bases between them. Per germline, CDR1 SQVTM and CDR2 ANQGSEA. The CDR3 spells CSVERGVGEAFF. CDR3 DNA: TGCAGCGTTGAAAGGGGAGTGGGTGAAGCTTTCTTT.

This clonotype was counted between two and nine times. The chain combines TRBV28 with TRBJ1-5, with 8 nucleotides matching TRBD1. This CDR3 contains 15 residues. Losses at the gene ends were 6 bases for V and 0 bases for J; bases not matched to a gene: 4. From germline, CDR1 is MDHEN and CDR2 SYDVKM. The CDR3: CASSTGGHSNQPQHF. The CDR3 DNA reads TGTGCCAGCAGCACAGGGGGTCATAGCAATCAGCCCCAGCATTTT.

This clonotype was counted once. This CDR3 reads CSHDRAVADNEQFF. For the CDR3, the DNA is TGCAGCCATGACAGGGCGGTAGCAGACAATGAGCAGTTCTTC. The V call is TRBV29-1, the J call TRBJ2-1; TRBD1 agrees at 7 bases. V lost 8 bases, J lost 5 bases, and 12 bases stayed unmatched. The CDR3 is made up of 14 amino acids. Germline V gene lookup returns CDR1 SQVTM and CDR2 ANQGSEA.

This clonotype appeared once. This chain links TRBV19 with TRBJ1-5, with a weak D call TRBD1 (5 bases). There are 12 residues in the CDR3. Trimming left V 3 bases short and J 5 bases short, with 5 bases between. The germline V gene has CDR1 LNHDA and CDR2 SQIVND (reference sequence). The chain's CDR3 is CASSMGDQPQHF. The CDR3 DNA is TGTGCCAGTAGTATGGGGGATCAGCCCCAGCATTTT.

This clonotype turned up a few times. The gene calls are TRBV5-4 and TRBJ2-5, with D possibly matching TRBD2 (6 bases). Trimming took off 0 bases at V and 5 bases at J, with 11 bases between the two ends. The CDR3 is 14 residues long. CDR1 SGHNT and CDR2 YYREEE come from the germline V gene (reference sequence). The CDR3 bases are TGTGCCAGCAGCTTGGGTCCCGGAGGGGAGACCCAGTACTTC. Encoded protein: CASSLGPGGETQYF.

The chain has TRBV18 and TRBJ2-7, with D unclear. This CDR3 contains 13 residues. V lost 3 bases, J lost 6 bases, and 12 bases lay in between. CDR1 and CDR2 from the germline V gene are KGHSH and LQKENI. CDR3: CASSPERTREQYF. The CDR3 DNA reads TGTGCCAGCTCACCGGAACGGACCCGCGAGCAGTACTTC.

The J gene is TRBJ1-2, the V gene TRBV20-1; D is undetermined. The length of the CDR3 is 13 residues. CDR1 is DFQATT, CDR2 SNEGSKA, per germline (reference sequence). The CDR3 DNA reads TGCAGGGTTTCTGACCGTCTAACCTATGGCTACACCTTC. Protein product: CRVSDRLTYGYTF.

The chain uses TRBV7-2 and TRBJ1-2; D ambiguous. The CDR3 covers 14 residues. Germline V CDR1 and CDR2: SGHTA, FQGNSA. The V end lost 5 bases, the J end lost 0 bases, and 10 bases lay between the germline ends. For the CDR3, the DNA is TGTGCCAGCAGCCCTGGCCCCGCTAACTATGGCTACACCTTC. It encodes CASSPGPANYGYTF.

A few counts support this clonotype. V and J are TRBV20-1 and TRBJ2-2, with D uncertain. The length of the CDR3 is 14 residues. CDR1 is DFQATT, CDR2 SNEGSKA, per germline (reference sequence). V lost 0 bases and J lost 3, with 8 bases in between. This CDR3 is CSARDRRYTGELFF. The DNA of the CDR3 is TGCAGTGCTAGAGATCGGCGGTACACCGGGGAGCTGTTTTTT.

The chain carries TRBV6-1 and TRBJ1-1; tentative D call: TRBD1 (5 bases). CDR1 and CDR2 (germline): MNHNS, SASEGT. The V gene lost 5 bases and the J gene lost 7 bases, with 8 bases spanning the gap. CDR3 size: 11 residues. The CDR3 spells CASSPGGEAFF. DNA for the CDR3: TGTGCCAGCAGTCCGGGGGGTGAAGCTTTCTTT.

The J gene is TRBJ1-1, the V gene TRBV28; D remains ambiguous. CDR1 and CDR2 from the germline V gene are MDHEN and SYDVKM. V lost 1 base and J lost 8, with 5 bases in between. This CDR3 has 11 amino acids. CDR3 residues: CASSLYLEAFF. The CDR3 region has the DNA TGTGCCAGCAGTTTATATTTAGAAGCTTTCTTT.

The chain couples TRBV20-1 to TRBJ1-6; TRBD1 aligns across 7 bases. The CDR3 is 17 amino acids. The J segment lost 8 bases and the V segment lost 2 bases, leaving 15 bases of the junction unmatched. Looked up from germline, CDR1 is DFQATT and CDR2 is SNEGSKA (reference sequence). The CDR3 region has the DNA TGCAGTGCTAGACCCCGACAGGGAGGTGACTCAGATTCACCCCTCCACTTT. It encodes CSARPRQGGDSDSPLHF.

This clonotype was detected only a few times. This sequence joins TRBV20-1 and TRBJ1-4; a weak D match, TRBD1 (5 bases). CDR3 length: 14 amino acids. The V end lost 3 bases, the J end lost 4 bases, and 12 bases lay between the germline ends. Per germline, CDR1 DFQATT and CDR2 SNEGSKA (reference sequence). The DNA for the CDR3 is TGCAGTGCTAGTGGGCCGGGGGGTAATGAAAAACTGTTTTTT. Its translation is CSASGPGGNEKLFF.

The chain joins TRBV11-3 to TRBJ1-4; unclear D gene. Germline V lookup: CDR1 SGHNT, CDR2 YENEEA. Trimming shortened V by 3 bases and J by 8 bases, and 7 bases separated the two germline ends. CDR3 length equals 12 residues. This CDR3 reads CASSFLGEKLFF. In DNA, the CDR3 is TGTGCCAGCAGCTTTTTGGGAGAAAAACTGTTTTTT. The whole variable domain, filled in from reference TRBV11-3 and TRBJ1-4, reads EAGVVQSPRYKIIEKKQPVAFWCNPISGHNTLYWYLQNLGQGPELLIRYENEEAVDDSQLPKDRFSAERLKGVDSTLKIQPAELGDSAVYLCASSFLGEKLFFGSGTQLSVL.

The V call is TRBV20-1, the J call TRBJ2-3, with 9 bases fitting TRBD2. Germline loops: CDR1 DFQATT, CDR2 SNEGSKA (reference sequence). Losses at the gene ends were 2 bases for V and 6 bases for J; bases not matched to a gene: 6. The length of the CDR3 is 14 residues. The CDR3 DNA is TGCAGTGCTAGATATCCCAGCGGGGGGGATACGCAGTATTTT. Translating it yields CSARYPSGGDTQYF.

This chain connects TRBV20-1 to TRBJ2-3; 10 nucleotides agree with TRBD2. Trimming at V came to 0 bases and at J to 1 base, leaving 4 bases not matched to a gene. The CDR3 spans 16 residues. Germline values: CDR1 DFQATT, CDR2 SNEGSKA (reference sequence). The CDR3 loop is CSARDALAGGTDTQYF. CDR3 DNA sequence: TGCAGTGCTAGAGATGCGCTAGCGGGGGGCACAGATACGCAGTATTTT.

V is TRBV12-3 or TRBV12-4 and J is TRBJ2-2; TRBD1 matches 7 bases. J lost 5 bases, V lost 6 bases, and 3 bases had no gene match. This CDR3 is built from 13 residues. The CDR3 spells CASRPQGTGELFF. As DNA, the CDR3 is TGTGCCAGCAGACCACAGGGGACCGGGGAGCTGTTTTTT.

The chain carries TRBV30 and TRBJ2-2; possible D gene TRBD2, 6 bases. From germline, CDR1 is GTSNPN and CDR2 SVGIG (reference sequence). Trimming cost V 2 bases and J 2 bases, with 9 bases left between them. CDR3 length: 14 amino acids. The DNA for the CDR3 is TGTGCCTGGAGTCGCGGGACCAACACCGGGGAGCTGTTTTTT. Protein: CAWSRGTNTGELFF.

V usage is TRBV12-3 or TRBV12-4 and J usage is TRBJ1-5; a weak D match, TRBD1 (6 bases). The V end lost 5 bases, the J end lost 3 bases, and 14 bases lay between the germline ends. The CDR3 runs 15 residues. The CDR3 nucleotides read TGTGCCAGCAGTCTACAACAGGGTCCCAATCAGCCCCAGCATTTT. Translating gives CASSLQQGPNQPQHF.

A few counts support this clonotype. CDR3 region: CASSYSGTQSSGNTIYF. DNA of the CDR3: TGTGCCAGCAGTTACTCGGGCACCCAGAGCTCTGGAAACACCATATATTTT. The chain links TRBV6-5 to TRBJ1-3; D gene uncertain. The germline CDR1 and CDR2 sequences are MNHEY and SVGAGI. The length of the CDR3 is 17 residues. V was pared by 0 bases and J by 0 bases, with 12 bases between.